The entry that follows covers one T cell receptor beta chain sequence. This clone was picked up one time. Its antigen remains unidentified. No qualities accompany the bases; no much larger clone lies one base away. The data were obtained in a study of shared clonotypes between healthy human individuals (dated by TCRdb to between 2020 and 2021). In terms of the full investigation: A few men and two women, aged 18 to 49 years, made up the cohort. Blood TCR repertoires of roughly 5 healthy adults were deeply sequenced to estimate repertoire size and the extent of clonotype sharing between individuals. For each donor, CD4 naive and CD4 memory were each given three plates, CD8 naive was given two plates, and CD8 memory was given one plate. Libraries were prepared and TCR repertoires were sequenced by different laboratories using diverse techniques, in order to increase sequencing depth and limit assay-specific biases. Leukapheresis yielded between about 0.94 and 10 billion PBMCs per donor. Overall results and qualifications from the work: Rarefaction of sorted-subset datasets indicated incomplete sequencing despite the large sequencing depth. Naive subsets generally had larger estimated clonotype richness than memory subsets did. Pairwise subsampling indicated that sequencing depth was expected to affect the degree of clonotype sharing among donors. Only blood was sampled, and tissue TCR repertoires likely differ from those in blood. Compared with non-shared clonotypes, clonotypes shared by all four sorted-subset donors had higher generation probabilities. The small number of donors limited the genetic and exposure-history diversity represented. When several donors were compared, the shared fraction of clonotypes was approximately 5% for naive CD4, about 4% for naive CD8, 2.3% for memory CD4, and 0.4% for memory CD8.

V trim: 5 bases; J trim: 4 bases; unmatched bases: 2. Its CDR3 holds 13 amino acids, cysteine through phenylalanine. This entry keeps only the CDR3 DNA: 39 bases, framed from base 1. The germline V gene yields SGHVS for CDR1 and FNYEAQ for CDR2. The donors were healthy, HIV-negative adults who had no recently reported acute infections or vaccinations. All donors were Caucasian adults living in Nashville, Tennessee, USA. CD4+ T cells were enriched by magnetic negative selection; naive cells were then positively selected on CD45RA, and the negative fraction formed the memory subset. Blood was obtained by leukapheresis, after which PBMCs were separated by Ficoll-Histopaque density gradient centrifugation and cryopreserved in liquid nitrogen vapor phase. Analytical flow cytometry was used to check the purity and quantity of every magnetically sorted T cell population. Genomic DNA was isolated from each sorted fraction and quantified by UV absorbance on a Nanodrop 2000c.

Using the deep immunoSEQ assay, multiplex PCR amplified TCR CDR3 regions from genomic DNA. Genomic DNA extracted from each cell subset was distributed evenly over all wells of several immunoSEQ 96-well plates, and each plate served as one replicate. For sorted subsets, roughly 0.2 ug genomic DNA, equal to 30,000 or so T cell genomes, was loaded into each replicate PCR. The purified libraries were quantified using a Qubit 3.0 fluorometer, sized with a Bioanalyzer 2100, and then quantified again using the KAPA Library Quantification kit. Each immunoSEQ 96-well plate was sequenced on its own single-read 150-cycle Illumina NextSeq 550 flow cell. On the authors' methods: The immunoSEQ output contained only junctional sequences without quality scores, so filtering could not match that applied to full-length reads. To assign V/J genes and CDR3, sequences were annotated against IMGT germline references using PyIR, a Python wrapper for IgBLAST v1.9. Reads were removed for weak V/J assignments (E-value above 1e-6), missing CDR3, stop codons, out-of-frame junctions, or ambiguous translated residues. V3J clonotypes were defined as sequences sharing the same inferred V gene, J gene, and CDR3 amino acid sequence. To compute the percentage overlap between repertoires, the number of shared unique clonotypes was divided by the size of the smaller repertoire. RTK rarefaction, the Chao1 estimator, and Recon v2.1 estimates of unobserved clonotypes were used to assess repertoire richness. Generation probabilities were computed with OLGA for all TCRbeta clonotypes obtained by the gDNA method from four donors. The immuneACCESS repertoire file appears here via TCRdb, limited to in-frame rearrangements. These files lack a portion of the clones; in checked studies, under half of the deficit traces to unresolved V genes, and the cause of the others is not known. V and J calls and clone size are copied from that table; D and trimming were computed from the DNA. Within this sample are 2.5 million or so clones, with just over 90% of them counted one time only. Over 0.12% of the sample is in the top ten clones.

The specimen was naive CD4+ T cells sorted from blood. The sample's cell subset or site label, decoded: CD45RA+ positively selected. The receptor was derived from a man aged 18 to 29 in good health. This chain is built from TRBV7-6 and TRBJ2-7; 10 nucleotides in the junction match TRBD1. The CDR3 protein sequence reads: CASSRDRGYEQYF. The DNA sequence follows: TGTGCCAGCAGCCGGGACAGGGGTTACGAGCAGTACTTC. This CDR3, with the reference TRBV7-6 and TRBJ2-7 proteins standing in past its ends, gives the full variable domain GAGVSQSPRYKVTKRGQDVALRCDPISGHVSLYWYRQALGQGPEFLTYFNYEAQQDKSGLPNDRFSAERPEGSISTLTIQRTEQRDSAMYRCASSRDRGYEQYFGPGTRLTVT.